Listed below are T cell receptor beta chains from one sample, sequenced in a study of CD8 T cells in ankylosing spondylitis. Each CDR3 protein is one row after TCRdb ran MiXCR on the 5' RACE reads. In the table there are 30,000 to 35,000 distinct CDR3 sequences, less than 40% of which are singletons. The sequenced material came from synovial fluid, either unsorted or a sorted T cell fraction (not recorded which). Receptors originate from a male donor with ankylosing spondylitis. Both conserved end residues are part of each CDR3. The D gene is left open where the match is weak. The size field is filled for only some rows; it gives once, few, many or a size class.

TRBV6-5	few	TRBJ2-2	NA	CASSYSSGVNTGELFF	TGTGCCAGCAGTTACTCCTCAGGGGTGAACACCGGGGAGCTGTTTTTT
TRBV11-2	NA	TRBJ2-3	TRBD2	CASSSDGLAGADTQYF	TGTGCCAGCAGCTCCGACGGACTAGCGGGAGCAGATACGCAGTATTTT
TRBV3-1	NA	TRBJ2-3	NA	CASSQDWGTDTQYF	TGTGCCAGCAGCCAAGACTGGGGCACAGATACGCAGTATTTT
TRBV7-8	NA	TRBJ2-1	TRBD2	CASSLLSGGYNEQFF	TGTGCCAGCAGCTTATTAAGCGGGGGGTACAATGAGCAGTTCTTC
TRBV5-5	NA	TRBJ2-1	TRBD2	CASSLFPGLAGPFF	TGTGCCAGCAGCTTGTTTCCGGGACTAGCGGGGCCGTTCTTC
TRBV7-9	many	TRBJ2-4	NA	CASSFPGVLEENIQYF	TGTGCCAGCAGCTTCCCAGGGGTTTTAGAGGAAAACATTCAGTACTTC
TRBV5-1	NA	TRBJ1-4	NA	CASSLSGEGFELFF	TGCGCCAGCAGCTTGTCCGGGGAAGGATTCGAACTGTTTTTT
TRBV30	NA	TRBJ2-5	NA	CAWSVKDSQETQYF	TGTGCCTGGAGTGTTAAGGACTCACAAGAGACCCAGTACTTC
TRBV2	NA	TRBJ2-2	TRBD2	CASIGLAGSSGELFF	TGTGCCAGCATTGGACTAGCGGGGTCCTCCGGGGAGCTGTTTTTT
TRBV7-8	NA	TRBJ2-1	NA	CASSLGSTYEQFF	TGTGCCAGCAGCTTGGGCAGTACATATGAGCAGTTCTTC
TRBV7-8	few	TRBJ2-7	TRBD2	CASSLGGTSGDYEQYF	TGTGCCAGCAGCTTAGGTGGGACTAGCGGGGATTACGAGCAGTACTTC
TRBV24-1	many	TRBJ2-7	NA	CATSDGELSSYEQYF	TGTGCCACCAGTGACGGGGAGCTCAGCTCCTACGAGCAGTACTTC
TRBV20-1	few	TRBJ2-2	TRBD2	CSASVGAGDTGELFF	TGCAGTGCTAGCGTCGGCGCGGGGGACACCGGGGAGCTGTTTTTT
TRBV10-3	many	TRBJ2-3	NA	CAIRVSGRRDTDTQYF	TGTGCCATCAGAGTCAGCGGGCGGAGGGACACAGATACGCAGTATTTT
TRBV15	NA	TRBJ2-6	NA	CVFLGNVLTF	TGTGTTTTCTTGGGGAACGTCCTGACTTTC
TRBV7-8	NA	TRBJ1-2	NA	CASSLVPGANYGYTF	TGTGCCAGCAGCTTAGTCCCAGGGGCTAACTATGGCTACACCTTC
TRBV4-2	NA	TRBJ1-1	NA	CASNEGNTEAFF	TGTGCCAGCAACGAGGGGAACACTGAAGCTTTCTTT
TRBV11-2	few	TRBJ2-1	NA	CASSSHLNEQFF	TGTGCCAGCAGCTCCCACCTAAATGAGCAGTTCTTC
TRBV20-1	NA	TRBJ2-5	NA	CSARDYSLPLQGSQETQYF	TGCAGTGCTAGAGATTACTCCCTCCCATTGCAGGGGAGCCAAGAGACCCAGTACTTC
TRBV7-2	NA	TRBJ1-1	NA	CASSLEGGMNTEAFF	TGTGCCAGCAGCTTAGAGGGCGGAATGAACACTGAAGCTTTCTTT
TRBV28	few	TRBJ1-5	NA	CASSLRGGGQPQHF	TGTGCCAGCAGTTTACGGGGGGGCGGACAGCCCCAGCATTTT
TRBV13	few	TRBJ1-3	NA	CASSLGGNTIYF	TGTGCCAGCAGCTTAGGAGGAAACACCATATATTTT
TRBV29-1	few	TRBJ2-1	NA	CSVGHNEQFF	TGCAGCGTTGGGCACAATGAGCAGTTCTTC
TRBV18	NA	TRBJ1-5	NA	CASSPLPGDSNQPQHF	TGTGCCAGCTCACCACTCCCCGGGGATAGCAATCAGCCCCAGCATTTT
TRBV11-1	NA	TRBJ2-5	TRBD2	CASSLGGLAGVQETQYF	TGTGCCAGCAGCTTAGGCGGACTAGCGGGGGTACAAGAGACCCAGTACTTC
TRBV10-2	NA	TRBJ1-6	NA	CASSVEGRNSPLHF	TGCGCCAGCAGTGTTGAGGGGAGGAATTCACCCCTCCACTTT
TRBV12-3/TRBV12-4	NA	TRBJ2-1	NA	CASSWTALDEQFF	TGTGCCAGCAGCTGGACAGCTTTGGATGAGCAGTTCTTC
TRBV6-5	NA	TRBJ1-1	NA	CASSYGKMMNTEAFF	TGTGCCAGCAGTTACGGCAAGATGATGAACACTGAAGCTTTCTTT
TRBV7-6	NA	TRBJ2-1	NA	CASSDSFDSSYNEQFF	TGTGCCAGCAGCGACAGCTTCGACAGCTCCTACAATGAGCAGTTCTTC
TRBV6-5	many	TRBJ1-2	NA	CASSFSPTNYGYTF	TGTGCCAGCAGTTTCAGTCCTACTAACTATGGCTACACCTTC
TRBV6-4	few	TRBJ1-5	NA	CASSESIGDLQPQHF	TGTGCCAGCAGTGAATCTATAGGCGACCTTCAGCCCCAGCATTTT
TRBV20-1	few	TRBJ1-1	NA	CSARDGGAWGGDTEAFF	TGCAGTGCTAGAGATGGAGGTGCTTGGGGGGGCGACACTGAAGCTTTCTTT
TRBV14	NA	TRBJ1-6	TRBD1	CASSQTTGINSPLHF	TGTGCCAGCAGCCAAACGACAGGGATTAATTCACCCCTCCACTTT
TRBV15	many	TRBJ1-4	NA	CATSSDRTTNEKLFF	TGTGCCACCAGCAGCGACAGAACAACTAATGAAAAACTGTTTTTT
TRBV29-1	NA	TRBJ2-1	TRBD2	CSVVLAGGNHNEQFF	TGCAGCGTTGTACTAGCGGGAGGGAACCACAATGAGCAGTTCTTC
TRBV20-1	few	TRBJ2-4	TRBD2	CSATLTSGSDIQYF	TGCAGTGCTACTTTGACTAGCGGGAGTGACATTCAGTACTTC
TRBV3-1	few	TRBJ2-1	NA	CASSPTSETETFYNEQFF	TGTGCCAGCAGCCCGACCTCCGAGACAGAGACCTTTTACAATGAGCAGTTCTTC
TRBV2	few	TRBJ2-1	NA	CASSSVDEQFF	TGTGCCAGCAGTTCGGTGGATGAGCAGTTCTTC
TRBV28	few	TRBJ2-3	TRBD2	CASSRSGTSGSSTDTQYF	TGTGCCAGCAGTCGATCCGGGACTAGCGGGTCTAGCACAGATACGCAGTATTTT
TRBV18	NA	TRBJ2-7	TRBD1	CASSPGTGTYEQYF	TGTGCCAGCTCACCAGGGACAGGGACCTACGAGCAGTACTTC
TRBV11-2	NA	TRBJ2-7	NA	CASSLAGEQYF	TGTGCCAGCAGCTTGGCTGGCGAGCAGTACTTC
TRBV3-1	NA	TRBJ1-2	NA	CASSQDGGANYGYTF	TGTGCCAGCAGCCAAGACGGGGGGGCGAACTATGGCTACACCTTC
TRBV12-3/TRBV12-4	few	TRBJ2-3	NA	CASSLDPTAGLSDTQYF	TGTGCCAGCAGTTTGGACCCGACAGCAGGGTTATCAGATACGCAGTATTTT
TRBV10-2	few	TRBJ1-1	NA	CASSDHLKNTEAFF	TGCGCCAGCAGTGACCACCTAAAGAACACTGAAGCTTTCTTT
TRBV7-6	few	TRBJ2-6	NA	CASSQRGRGLSGANVLTF	TGTGCCAGCAGCCAGAGGGGCAGGGGACTGTCTGGGGCCAACGTCCTGACTTTC
TRBV9	many	TRBJ2-1	NA	CASSVVGSRDNEQFF	TGTGCCAGCAGCGTAGTGGGGTCCAGGGACAATGAGCAGTTCTTC
TRBV9	few	TRBJ1-3	NA	CASSVDAGTGNTIYF	TGTGCCAGCAGCGTAGATGCAGGGACTGGAAACACCATATATTTT